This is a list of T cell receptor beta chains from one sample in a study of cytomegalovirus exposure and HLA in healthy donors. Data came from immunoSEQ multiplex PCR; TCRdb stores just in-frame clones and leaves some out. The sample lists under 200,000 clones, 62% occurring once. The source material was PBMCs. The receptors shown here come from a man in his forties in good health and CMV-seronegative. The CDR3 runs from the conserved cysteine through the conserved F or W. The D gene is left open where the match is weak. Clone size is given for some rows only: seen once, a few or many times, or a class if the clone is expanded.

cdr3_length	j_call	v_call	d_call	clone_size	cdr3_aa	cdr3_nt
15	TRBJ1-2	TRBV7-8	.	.	CASSRGPETNYGYTF	TGTGCCAGCAGCCGCGGCCCCGAAACTAACTATGGCTACACCTTC
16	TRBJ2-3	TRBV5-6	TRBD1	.	CASSRLDRGQEDTQYF	TGTGCCAGCAGCCGACTGGACAGGGGGCAGGAAGATACGCAGTATTTT
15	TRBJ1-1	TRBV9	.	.	CASSVEQGLHTEAFF	TGTGCCAGCAGCGTAGAACAGGGTCTGCACACTGAAGCTTTCTTT
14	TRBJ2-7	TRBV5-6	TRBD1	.	CASSYGQGPYEQYF	TGTGCCAGCAGCTATGGACAGGGGCCCTACGAGCAGTACTTC
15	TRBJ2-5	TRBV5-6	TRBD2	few	CASSPISGGGETQYF	TGTGCCAGCAGCCCGATCAGCGGGGGCGGGGAGACCCAGTACTTC
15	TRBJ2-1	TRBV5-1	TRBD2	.	CASSPTSGRRSEQFF	TGCGCCAGCAGCCCGACTAGCGGGAGAAGGAGTGAGCAGTTCTTC
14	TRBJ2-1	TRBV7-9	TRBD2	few	CASTLSGGYNEQFF	TGTGCCAGCACCCTTAGCGGGGGTTACAATGAGCAGTTCTTC
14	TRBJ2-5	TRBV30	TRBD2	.	CACTSGVYQETQYF	TGTGCCTGCACTAGCGGGGTGTACCAAGAGACCCAGTACTTC
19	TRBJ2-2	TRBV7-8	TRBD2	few	CASSPVGLAGRLNTGELFF	TGTGCCAGCAGCCCCGTCGGACTAGCGGGACGATTGAACACCGGGGAGCTGTTTTTT
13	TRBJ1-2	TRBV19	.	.	CASSIPPGYGYTF	TGTGCCAGTAGTATCCCCCCAGGCTATGGCTACACCTTC
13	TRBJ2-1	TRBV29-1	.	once	CSVGQSLYNEQFF	TGCAGCGTTGGTCAGTCGTTATACAATGAGCAGTTCTTC
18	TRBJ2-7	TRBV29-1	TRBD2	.	CSVPEPHWTSGPSYEQYF	TGCAGCGTTCCCGAACCCCACTGGACTAGCGGGCCCTCCTACGAGCAGTACTTC
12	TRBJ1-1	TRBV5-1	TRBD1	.	CASSFGQGRAFF	TGCGCCAGCAGCTTTGGACAGGGACGAGCTTTCTTT
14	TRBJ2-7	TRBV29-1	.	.	CSVELRGRRHEQYF	TGCAGCGTTGAACTCCGGGGAAGGCGTCACGAGCAGTACTTC
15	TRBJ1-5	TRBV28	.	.	CASSSGAGGNQPQHF	TGTGCCAGCAGTTCGGGGGCCGGGGGGAATCAGCCCCAGCATTTT
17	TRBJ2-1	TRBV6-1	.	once	CASSEPPLAVSPDEQFF	TGTGCCAGCAGTGAGCCCCCCCTAGCAGTGAGCCCGGACGAGCAGTTCTTC
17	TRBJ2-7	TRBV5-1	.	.	CASSLLANTDFLAEQYF	TGCGCCAGCAGCTTGCTGGCGAATACCGACTTCTTGGCCGAGCAGTACTTC
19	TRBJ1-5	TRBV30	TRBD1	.	CAWSKTGTGTSFSNQPQHF	TGTGCCTGGAGCAAAACCGGGACAGGGACGTCGTTTAGCAATCAGCCCCAGCATTTT
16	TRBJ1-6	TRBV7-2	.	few	CASRPTAQLSNSPLHF	TGTGCCAGCAGGCCAACAGCTCAGTTAAGTAATTCACCCCTCCACTTT
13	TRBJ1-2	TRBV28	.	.	CASSAYGGDGYTF	TGTGCCAGCAGTGCTTACGGGGGGGATGGCTACACCTTC